This TCR beta chain stems from a study of response to subunit inactivated influenza vaccine. Findings and limits, study-wide: The authors suggested that every seasonal influenza vaccination recruits few new T cells.

The CDR3 has 12 residues. Germline lookup yields CDR1 DFQATT and CDR2 SNEGSKA (reference sequence). V was cut by 6 bases and J by 3 bases, with 10 bases left in between. This clonotype was counted between two and nine times. The antigen is undetermined. Via MiXCR, TCRdb re-called the RT-PCR reads, giving one row per CDR3 protein. The table has some 520,000 distinct CDR3 sequences, 16% seen once. Sample: CD4+ T cells sorted from PBMCs, taken less than 30 months after vaccination. The TCR originated in a man aged 50 to 69 who received an inactivated influenza vaccine. V and J are TRBV20-1 and TRBJ2-3; D uncertain. The CDR3 bases are TGCAGTGCCCACCACCGGACAGATACGCAGTATTTT. Protein: CSAHHRTDTQYF.